Following are 9 T cell receptor beta chains from one sample sequenced in a study of T cells in Graves' hyperthyroidism and ophthalmopathy. TCR beta CDR3 region amplification was performed from RNA transcripts. HTBI primers were the set used in a first-round RT-PCR of the TCR CDR3. MiXCR, run by TCRdb on the multiplex PCR reads, gives a single entry per CDR3 protein. The sample comprises hundreds of thousands of distinct CDR3 sequences, about 14% of which are singletons, and 25% to 30% rests with the top ten. The source material was blood. The receptors come from a man aged 50 to 59 with Graves' ophthalmopathy.

This clonotype was seen many times. The CDR3 sequence is CASSVAGRGLETQYF. The CDR3, as DNA: TGTGCCAGCAGCGTAGCGGGTCGGGGGCTGGAGACCCAGTACTTC. This sequence joins TRBV9 and TRBJ2-5; either TRBD1 or TRBD2 may fit D (6 bases each). This CDR3 spans 15 amino acids. In germline, CDR1 is SGDLS, CDR2 YYNGEE. Trimming stripped 0 bases from V and 5 bases from J, with 14 bases between.

This clonotype was seen at least ten times. The chain links TRBV10-3 to TRBJ2-1; 7 positions match TRBD2. With 2 bases clipped from V and 4 bases from J, the junction kept 5 bases outside the gene matches. Germline V lookup: CDR1 ENHRY, CDR2 SYGVKD. This CDR3 contains 15 residues. The CDR3 region has the DNA TGTGCCATCAGTGAGGCCGGGACTACATACAATGAGCAGTTCTTC. Translated: CAISEAGTTYNEQFF.

This clonotype was counted many times. The chain combines TRBV5-1 with TRBJ2-7; D perhaps matches TRBD2 (6 bases). Germline assignment: CDR1 SGHRS and CDR2 YFSETQ. The CDR3 is 18 amino acids. Trimming pared 4 bases from V and 0 bases from J, leaving 23 bases between. The CDR3 loop is CASSPEGTVRPSSYEQYF. The CDR3 bases are TGCGCCAGCAGCCCGGAAGGGACTGTTCGACCCTCCTCCTACGAGCAGTACTTC.

This clonotype was found many times. This chain uses TRBV5-1 with TRBJ1-4; D is undetermined. V dropped 4 bases and J dropped 4 bases, with 14 bases sitting between them. The CDR3 is 15 residues long. Germline V gene sequence: CDR1 SGHRS, CDR2 YFSETQ. This CDR3 is CASSDGLVDNEKLFF. DNA of the CDR3: TGCGCCAGCAGCGACGGCCTGGTGGATAATGAAAAACTGTTTTTT.

This clonotype was observed at least ten times. The chain combines TRBV6-5 with TRBJ2-1; possibly TRBD2 for D (6 bases). V shed 0 bases and J shed 4 bases, with 10 bases lying between them. This CDR3 has 15 amino acids. Per the germline V gene, CDR1 is MNHEY and CDR2 is SVGAGI. The CDR3 nucleotides read TGTGCCAGCAGTTACTCGGGGGGAAGATACAATGAGCAGTTCTTC. Translating it yields CASSYSGGRYNEQFF.

This clonotype has more than one count but fewer than ten. The V gene is TRBV13, the J gene TRBJ2-7; 7 bases line up with TRBD2. V lost 3 bases to trimming and J lost 1 base; unmatched junction nucleotides: 6. Germline loops: CDR1 PRHDT, CDR2 FYEKMQ (reference sequence). CDR3 length equals 15 residues. The CDR3, as DNA: TGTGCCAGCAGCTTCTCGGGAGGAGGGTCCTACGAGCAGTACTTC. Amino acid sequence: CASSFSGGGSYEQYF. Variable domain in full (rest from reference TRBV13 and TRBJ2-7): AAGVIQSPRHLIKEKRETATLKCYPIPRHDTVYWYQQGPGQDPQFLISFYEKMQSDKGSIPDRFSAQQFSDYHSELNMSSLELGDSALYFCASSFSGGGSYEQYFGPGTRLTVT.

This chain connects TRBV7-9 to TRBJ2-7, with 7 bases fitting TRBD2. V trimming: 5 bases; J trimming: 1 base; junction bases outside the gene matches: 14. CDR1 and CDR2 (germline): SEHNR, FQNEAQ (reference sequence). The CDR3 runs 17 residues. CDR3 sequence: CASSDGEAGLVSYEQYF. CDR3 nucleotides: TGTGCCAGCAGCGATGGGGAAGCGGGATTGGTGTCCTACGAGCAGTACTTC. Filled out from reference TRBV7-9 and TRBJ2-7, the complete variable domain reads DTGVSQNPRHKITKRGQNVTFRCDPISEHNRLYWYRQTLGQGPEFLTYFQNEAQLEKSRLLSDRFSAERPKGSFSTLEIQRTEQGDSAMYLCASSDGEAGLVSYEQYFGPGTRLTVT.

The rearrangement joins TRBV28 to TRBJ2-1; unclear D gene. Per the germline V gene, CDR1 is MDHEN and CDR2 is SYDVKM. Trimming stripped 5 bases from V and 2 bases from J, with 19 bases between. The CDR3 loop spans 17 amino acids. CDR3 sequence (DNA): TGTGCCAGCAGTGCTCGGAAAATATGGGCCGCCTACAATGAGCAGTTCTTC. Protein: CASSARKIWAAYNEQFF.

This clonotype has just a few counts. V is TRBV27 and J is TRBJ2-2, with D perhaps matching TRBD1 (6 bases). The CDR3 totals 14 residues. V was pared by 0 bases and J by 13 bases, with 15 bases between. The V gene's germline CDR1 is MNHEY and CDR2 SMNVEV (reference sequence). CDR3 in DNA: TGTGCCAGCAGTTTATCGATCAGGGGACCGCGGCTGTTTTTT. Translation gives CASSLSIRGPRLFF.